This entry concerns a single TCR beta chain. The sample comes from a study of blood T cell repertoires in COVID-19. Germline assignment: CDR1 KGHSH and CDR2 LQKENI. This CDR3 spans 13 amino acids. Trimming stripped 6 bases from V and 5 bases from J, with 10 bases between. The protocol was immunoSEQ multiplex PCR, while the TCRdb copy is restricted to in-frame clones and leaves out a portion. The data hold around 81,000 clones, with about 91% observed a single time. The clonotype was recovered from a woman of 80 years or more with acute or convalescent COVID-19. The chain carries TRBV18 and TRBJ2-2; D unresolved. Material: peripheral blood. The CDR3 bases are TGTGCCAGCTCCGGTATCGCAACCGGGGAGCTGTTTTTT. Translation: CASSGIATGELFF.